This is a list of T cell receptor beta chains from one sample in a study of response to subunit inactivated influenza vaccine. TCRdb itself ran the RT-PCR reads through MiXCR, one entry per CDR3 protein. The data show about 520,000 distinct CDR3 sequences, 6.5% to 8% seen once. The sample in question was PBMCs from blood, obtained about 24 months after vaccination. These receptors originate from a man aged 45 to 75 who received an inactivated influenza vaccine. Both conserved end residues are part of each CDR3. A D gene is named only where the DNA matches it firmly. Clone size is not always given. Where it is, it says once, few, many or a class for expanded clones.

>TRBJ2-3|TRBV20-1|.|.
TGCAGTGCTAGAGTTCCGGGGCGGGTGCCGGAAGATACGCAGTATTTT
CSARVPGRVPEDTQYF
>TRBJ2-7|TRBV20-1|.|TRBD2
TGCAGTGCTAGAGATCTGAGGACTAGCTACGAGCAGTACTTC
CSARDLRTSYEQYF
>TRBJ2-5|TRBV29-1|few|TRBD2
TGCAGCGTTGAGCTCGGACTAGCGGGAGTTTCGACCCAGTACTTC
CSVELGLAGVSTQYF
>TRBJ1-5|TRBV20-1|few|.
TGCAGTGGAGGGGGAGGCGGTCAGCCCCAGCATTTT
CSGGGGGQPQHF
>TRBJ2-2|TRBV7-8|few|TRBD2
TGTGCCAGCAGCTTAGATTCCCAGCGGGGCAACACCGGGGAGCTGTTTTTT
CASSLDSQRGNTGELFF
>TRBJ2-5|TRBV5-1|many|.
TGCGCCAGCAGCTTGGCGGGAAGGACAATCTTGGTCGGGGAACCAGAGACCCAGTACTTC
CASSLAGRTILVGEPETQYF
>TRBJ2-2|TRBV23-1|few|TRBD1
TGCGCCAGCAGTCAGAAGGGACAGCTGAGTTACACCGGGGAGCTGTTTTTT
CASSQKGQLSYTGELFF
>TRBJ1-2|TRBV5-1|few|.
TGCGCCAGCAGCTTCGGGTTCACATATGGCTACACCTTC
CASSFGFTYGYTF
>TRBJ2-7|TRBV6-1|.|TRBD1
TGTGCCAGCAGTACCAGGGGGCTCATGTACGAGCAGTACTTC
CASSTRGLMYEQYF
>TRBJ2-5|TRBV11-1|many|.
TGTGCCAGCAGCCCGCGGCGTGCAGGAGTGCAAGAGACCCAGTACTTC
CASSPRRAGVQETQYF
>TRBJ2-1|TRBV20-1|many|TRBD2
TGCAGTGCTCGGTCCGGGACTACCTTTTACAATGAGCAGTTCTTC
CSARSGTTFYNEQFF
>TRBJ2-5|TRBV18|.|TRBD2
TGTGCCAGCTCACCCCGTCCCGGGACTAGCGGACAAGAGACCCAGTACTTC
CASSPRPGTSGQETQYF
>TRBJ2-3|TRBV6-5|few|TRBD2
TGTGCCAGCAGTTACTCGTCCGGACTAGTTTATACAGATACGCAGTATTTT
CASSYSSGLVYTDTQYF
>TRBJ2-5|TRBV5-5|.|.
TGTGCCAGCAGCGACATACAAGAGACCCAGTACTTC
CASSDIQETQYF